This T cell receptor (beta chain) is from a study of blood T cell repertoires in COVID-19. Study information: Whether acute or convalescent, the COVID-19 samples came from the United States, Italy and Spain.

Measured with immunoSEQ multiplex PCR; TCRdb has only the in-frame clones, and not every one. The data hold around 300,000 clones, with over 75% observed a single time. The CDR3 sequence is 16 residues long. Germline V gene lookup returns CDR1 PRHDT and CDR2 FYEKMQ (reference sequence). Trimming stripped 5 bases from V and 5 bases from J, with 18 bases between. The Seattle site enrolled patients during active infection and followed them longitudinally. The clonotype comes from a woman aged 30 to 39 with COVID-19, enrolled during active disease. The sample was peripheral blood. The chain uses TRBV13 and TRBJ1-4; maybe TRBD1 (6 bases). This CDR3 reads CASSLLTRTENEKLFF. The CDR3 DNA reads TGTGCCAGCAGCCTTTTGACCCGGACAGAAAATGAAAAACTGTTTTTT.